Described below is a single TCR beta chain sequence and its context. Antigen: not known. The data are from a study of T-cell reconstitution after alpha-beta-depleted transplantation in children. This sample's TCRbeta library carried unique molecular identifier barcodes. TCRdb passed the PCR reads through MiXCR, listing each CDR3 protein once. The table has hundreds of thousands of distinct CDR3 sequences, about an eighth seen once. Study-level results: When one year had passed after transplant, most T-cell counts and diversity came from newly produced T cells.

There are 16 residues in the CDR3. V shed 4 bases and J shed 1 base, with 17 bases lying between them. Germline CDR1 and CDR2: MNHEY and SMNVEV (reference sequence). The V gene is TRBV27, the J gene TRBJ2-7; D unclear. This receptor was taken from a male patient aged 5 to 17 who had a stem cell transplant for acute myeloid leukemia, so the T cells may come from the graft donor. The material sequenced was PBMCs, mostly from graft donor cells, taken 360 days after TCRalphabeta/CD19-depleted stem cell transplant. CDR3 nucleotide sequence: TGTGCCAGCAGTTCCTCCCCGGTTTTTGATTCCTACGAGCAGTACTTC. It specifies CASSSSPVFDSYEQYF.